This T cell receptor (beta chain) is from a study of blood T cell repertoires in COVID-19. Study-wide background: The United States, Italy and Spain provided the acute and convalescent COVID-19 samples. Sources were T cells, B-cell-depleted T cells, or PBMCs; the material itself was cDNA or gDNA.

CDR3 length equals 13 residues. Germline V CDR1 and CDR2: SEHNR, FQNEAQ (reference sequence). With 4 bases removed from V and 9 bases from J, the gap between germline ends came to 10 bases. Per the authors' pipeline: Amplification from reference gene primers served as the basis for estimated nucleated cell counts. Some clones are missing from TCRdb's copy, which holds only in-frame ones; the method was immunoSEQ multiplex PCR. The V and J calls and the clone size are those of that table, but D and trimming were determined from the DNA. Of 180,000 or so clones listed, about three quarters are singletons.

Sequencing input: peripheral blood. The TCR was taken from a woman between 50 and 59 years old with active or convalescent COVID-19. The chain links TRBV7-9 to TRBJ1-6, with a tentative D call TRBD1 (5 bases). The CDR3, as DNA: TGTGCCAGCAGCTCGGACATCAGTTCACCCCTCCACTTT. This gives the protein CASSSDISSPLHF.